This entry describes one T cell receptor beta chain. The clone's antigen remains unknown. Per-nucleotide qualities are absent, and no much larger clonotype sits a single base away. This entry belongs to a study of OX40 agonist ivuxolimab in advanced cancers. As for the study more broadly: Ivuxolimab was a fully human IgG2 agonistic monoclonal antibody targeting the costimulatory receptor OX40 (CD134). Intravenous ivuxolimab was administered to patients every 2 weeks at six dose levels: 0.01, 0.1, 0.3, 1.5, 3 and 10 mg/kg. Of the roughly 52 dose-escalation patients, hepatocellular carcinoma was present in approximately 20, melanoma in about 15, renal cell carcinoma in 9 and head and neck cancer in 9. A male proportion of roughly 80% and a mean age of roughly 58 years, ranging from 23 to 79, were recorded for the dose-escalation cohort. Prior anti-PD-1, anti-PD-L1 or anti-CTLA-4 therapy was permitted, and roughly two fifths of dose-escalation patients had received checkpoint inhibitors. Partial responses occurred in three dose-escalation patients: two with cutaneous melanoma and one with hepatocellular carcinoma. Peripheral TCRbeta sequencing was intended to test whether TCR sequence diversity was altered and clonal T-cell expansion was caused by ivuxolimab. The paper describes the monotherapy dose-escalation part (N ≈ 52 patients) of the phase I trial of ivuxolimab.

Its CDR3 holds 14 amino acids, cysteine through phenylalanine. Solely the CDR3 DNA is kept, with 42 bases framed from the first base. V is clipped by 2 bases and J by 10 bases, and the sequence between their germline boundaries is 15 bases long. CDR1 and CDR2 were assigned from the germline V gene as LGHNT and FRNRAP. Patients with autoimmune disease history or receiving systemic immunosuppression were excluded from the trial. Peripheral blood for TCR sequencing was collected from all dose cohorts at baseline, on cycle 4 day 1, and on cycle 7 day 1. Samples came from an open-label, multicenter, first-in-human phase I dose-escalation trial of ivuxolimab. Adults with locally advanced or metastatic melanoma, renal cell carcinoma, hepatocellular carcinoma or head and neck squamous cell carcinoma were enrolled in the trial. CD4+ and CD8+ T cells were sorted separately from peripheral blood before TCR sequencing.

Beyond this particular receptor, the publication reports: Partial responders in the 0.1-3.0 mg/kg groups had among the lowest normalized peripheral clonal expansion, especially among CD8+ T cells. Clonal expansion of both CD4+ and CD8+ blood T cells was observed from baseline to week 6 at doses 0.1 to 3.0 mg/kg. After ivuxolimab, expanded clones were on average more numerous among CD8+ T cells than among CD4+ T cells. Low levels of normalized T-cell clonal expansion were also seen in some nonresponding patients. The antigen specificity of the clonally expanded peripheral T cells was not determined.

To sequence the TCRbeta CDR3 region, genomic DNA was isolated from the sorted cells. TCRbeta CDR3 regions were sequenced using the immunoSEQ Assay. TCRdb obtained this table from immuneACCESS and retained in-frame rearrangements with V and J assigned. These tables miss some clones; where compared with another copy, unresolved V genes account for less than half of the shortfall, and the remainder is unexplained. This sample comprises tens of thousands of clones, about nine tenths of them detected only once. Of the sample, roughly 58% falls within the top ten clones. This chain is built from TRBV12-5 and TRBJ2-1; the D assignment is uncertain and may be TRBD1 or TRBD2, with 5 bases supporting each. The TCR comes from an adult with an advanced solid tumor such as melanoma, head and neck, liver or kidney cancer. The source was CD4+ or CD8+ T cells sorted from blood, collected in a trial of the OX40 agonist ivuxolimab. The nucleotide sequence is given as TGTGCTAGTGGTTTGCTCTACGGGGCATTAGAGCAGTTCTTC. Its protein reads: CASGLLYGALEQFF.